This TCR beta chain was sequenced for a study of T cell repertoires in aging, cancer and after chemotherapy. Peripheral blood genomic DNA, not sorted cells or RNA, was the template. Rearranged V-D-J TRB sequences were amplified with a mixed TRB-A/B primer pool. TCRdb re-called the multiplex PCR reads through MiXCR, storing one row per CDR3 protein. This table has roughly 7,200 distinct CDR3 sequences, 53% appearing once. Trimming took 3 bases from V and 2 from J; bases not matched to a gene: 13. Germline V gene sequence: CDR1 SGHDT, CDR2 YYEEEE. The CDR3 loop spans 17 amino acids. The sample taken for sequencing was blood. This TCR derives from a human donor with a solid tumor. This chain joins TRBV5-6 and TRBJ1-1, with 7 bases identical to TRBD1. CDR3 amino acids: CASSYRDSPGVNTEAFF. The CDR3 nucleotides read TGTGCCAGCAGCTACAGGGACAGCCCGGGGGTCAACACTGAAGCTTTCTTT.